The 9 T cell receptor beta chains given below trace back to one sample, sequenced in a study of cytomegalovirus exposure and HLA in healthy donors. PCR employed 60 Vbeta and 13 Jbeta primers. Clones were read by immunoSEQ multiplex PCR, and TCRdb kept only the in-frame ones, dropping some. The table has under 130,000 clones, 65% to 85% seen once. The specimen was PBMCs. The receptors shown here come from a man aged 45-65 years in good health and CMV-seropositive.

CDR3 in amino acids: CASSSRLAVNYEQYF. CDR3 nucleotide sequence: TGTGCCAGCAGCTCGAGACTAGCGGTGAACTACGAGCAGTACTTC. The chain carries TRBV7-8 and TRBJ2-7, with 9 nucleotides matching TRBD2. The CDR3 is 15 amino acids. Per germline, CDR1 SGHVS and CDR2 FQNEAQ. The V gene end was trimmed by 4 bases and the J gene end by 3 bases; junction bases not matched to a gene: 7.

The chain links TRBV2 to TRBJ2-2, with 9 bases lining up with TRBD2. V shed 3 bases, J shed 4 bases, and the junction held 12 bases outside the gene matches. Germline V gives CDR1 SNHLY, CDR2 FYNNEI. The CDR3 is made up of 18 amino acids. The chain's CDR3 is CASSDGAGGPRGTGELFF. CDR3 DNA: TGTGCCAGCAGTGACGGGGCGGGAGGGCCTAGGGGCACCGGGGAGCTGTTTTTT.

The CDR3, as DNA: TGTGCCAGCAGTGTTTTGGGAGTTGAGACCCAGTACTTC. Translating it yields CASSVLGVETQYF. J is TRBJ2-5 and V is TRBV2; D is possibly TRBD2 (5 bases). Germline CDR1 SNHLY, CDR2 FYNNEI. The V and J ends lost 4 bases and 5 bases respectively, with 11 bases between them. CDR3 length: 13 amino acids. The full variable domain, in which reference TRBV2 and TRBJ2-5 provide the parts outside the CDR3, is EPEVTQTPSHQVTQMGQEVILRCVPISNHLYFYWYRQILGQKVEFLVSFYNNEISEKSEIFDDQFSVERPDGSNFTLKIRSTKLEDSAMYFCASSVLGVETQYFGPGTRLLVL.

The chain is built from TRBV2 and TRBJ2-5; D possibly corresponds to TRBD1 (5 bases). CDR1 SNHLY and CDR2 FYNNEI come from the germline V gene. The ends were cut back, 9 bases at V and 0 bases at J, with 11 bases in the middle. The length of the CDR3 is 13 residues. The CDR3 sequence: CARDRRYQETQYF. The CDR3, as DNA: TGTGCCAGAGACAGAAGGTACCAAGAGACCCAGTACTTC.

The chain uses TRBV4-3 and TRBJ2-1, with 9 bases that match TRBD2. Germline values: CDR1 LGHNA, CDR2 YSLEER. CDR3 length: 18 amino acids. V was pared by 3 bases and J by 2 bases, with 11 bases of the junction left unmatched. The CDR3 coding sequence is TGCGCCAGCAGCCAGCAAGGGTCCGGCGGGAGGGCCTACAATGAGCAGTTCTTC. Its translation: CASSQQGSGGRAYNEQFF.

This CDR3 is CASKPGLAGNEQFF. DNA for the CDR3: TGTGCCAGCAAACCGGGACTAGCGGGAAACGAGCAGTTCTTC. The chain is built from TRBV28 and TRBJ2-1; TRBD2 matches 13 bases. Trimming cost V 7 bases and J 10 bases; bases outside gene matches: 7. This CDR3 spans 14 amino acids. Looked up from germline, CDR1 is MDHEN and CDR2 is SYDVKM.

The chain has TRBV10-3 and TRBJ2-3, with D unresolved. The CDR3 runs to 12 residues. With 0 bases removed from V and 6 bases from J, the gap between germline ends came to 4 bases. Per germline, CDR1 ENHRY and CDR2 SYGVKD. The DNA of the CDR3 is TGTGCCATCAGTGAGTCCGGGGATACGCAGTATTTT. This encodes CAISESGDTQYF.

The chain recombines TRBV25-1 with TRBJ1-5; D unresolved. CDR3 length equals 16 residues. CDR1 is MGHDK and CDR2 is SYGVNS in the germline V gene. V lost 0 bases, J lost 3 bases, and 12 bases lay in between. DNA of the CDR3: TGTGCCAGCAGTGAATATAGTTGGAGGATCAATCAGCCCCAGCATTTT. Its translation: CASSEYSWRINQPQHF.

This chain connects TRBV11-1 to TRBJ2-5, with 15 bases that match TRBD2. The germline CDR1 and CDR2 sequences are SGHAT and FQDESV (reference sequence). There are 19 residues in the CDR3. Germline trimming cut 5 bases from V and 9 bases from J; bases unmatched to any gene: 19. CDR3 in amino acids: CASSVRQIPGLAGGSAQYF. CDR3 bases: TGTGCCAGCAGCGTTAGACAGATACCGGGACTAGCGGGAGGTTCGGCCCAGTACTTC.